This TCR beta chain was recovered during a study of shared T cell receptors in the human thymus. TCRdb's copy holds only in-frame clones and misses some; the assay was immunoSEQ multiplex PCR. The profile shows hundreds of thousands of clones, roughly 90% of them singletons. V was pared by 3 bases and J by 4 bases, with 22 bases between. In germline, CDR1 is MNHEY, CDR2 SMNVEV (reference sequence). The CDR3 totals 18 residues. The sample was also linked to a second study, of human thymus T cells. As that study records: Thymus tissue for the work was resected from patients undergoing corrective heart surgery.

The TCR was taken from a boy in the first two years of life with a congenital heart defect. This chain joins TRBV27 and TRBJ2-1; D is ambiguous. The sample comprised thymocytes. CDR3 protein: CASSLFWVRLVEYNEQFF. CDR3 in DNA: TGTGCCAGCAGTTTGTTTTGGGTTCGGCTAGTGGAATACAATGAGCAGTTCTTC.